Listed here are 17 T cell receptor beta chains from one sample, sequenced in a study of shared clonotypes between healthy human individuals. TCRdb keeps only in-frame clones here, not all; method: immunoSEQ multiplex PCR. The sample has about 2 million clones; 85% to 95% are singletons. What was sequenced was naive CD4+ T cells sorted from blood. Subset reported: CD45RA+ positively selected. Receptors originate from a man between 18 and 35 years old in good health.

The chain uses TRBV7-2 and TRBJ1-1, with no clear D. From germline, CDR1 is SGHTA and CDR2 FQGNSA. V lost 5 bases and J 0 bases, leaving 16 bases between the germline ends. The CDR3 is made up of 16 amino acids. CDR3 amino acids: CASSPKIAPMNTEAFF. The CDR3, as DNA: TGTGCCAGCAGCCCAAAGATCGCCCCGATGAACACTGAAGCTTTCTTT.

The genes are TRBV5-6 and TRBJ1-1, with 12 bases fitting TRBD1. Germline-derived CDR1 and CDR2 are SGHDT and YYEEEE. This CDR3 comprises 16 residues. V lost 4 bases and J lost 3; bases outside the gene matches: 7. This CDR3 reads CASSPGTGGRDTEAFF. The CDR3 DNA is TGTGCCAGCAGCCCCGGGACAGGGGGCAGGGACACTGAAGCTTTCTTT.

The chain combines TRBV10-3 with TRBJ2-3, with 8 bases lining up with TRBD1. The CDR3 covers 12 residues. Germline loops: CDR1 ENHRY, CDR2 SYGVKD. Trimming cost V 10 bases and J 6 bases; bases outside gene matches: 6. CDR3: CATNTGGDTQYF. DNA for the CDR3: TGTGCCACCAACACAGGGGGTGATACGCAGTATTTT.

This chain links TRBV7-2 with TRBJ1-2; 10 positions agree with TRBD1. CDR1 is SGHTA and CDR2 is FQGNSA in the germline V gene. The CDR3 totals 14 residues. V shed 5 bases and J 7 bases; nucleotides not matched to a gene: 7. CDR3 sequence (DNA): TGTGCCAGCAGCACCAGACAGGGGGCGAGTGGCTACACCTTC. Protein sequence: CASSTRQGASGYTF.

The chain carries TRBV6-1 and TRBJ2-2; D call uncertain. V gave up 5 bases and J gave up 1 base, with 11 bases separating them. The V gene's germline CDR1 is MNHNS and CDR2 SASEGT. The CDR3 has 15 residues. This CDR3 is CASSNIGLNTGELFF. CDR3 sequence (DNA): TGTGCCAGCAGTAACATAGGATTGAACACCGGGGAGCTGTTTTTT.

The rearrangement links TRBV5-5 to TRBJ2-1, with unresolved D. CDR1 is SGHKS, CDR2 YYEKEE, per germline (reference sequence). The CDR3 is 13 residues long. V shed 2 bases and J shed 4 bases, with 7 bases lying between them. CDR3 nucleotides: TGTGCCAGCAGCTTTGCGGCGTACAATGAGCAGTTCTTC. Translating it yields CASSFAAYNEQFF.

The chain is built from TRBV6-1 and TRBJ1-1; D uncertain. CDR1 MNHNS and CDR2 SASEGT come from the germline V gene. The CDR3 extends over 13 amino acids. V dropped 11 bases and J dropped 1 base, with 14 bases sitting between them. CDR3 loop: CALAEGENTEAFF. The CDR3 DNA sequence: TGTGCCCTAGCAGAGGGAGAGAACACTGAAGCTTTCTTT.

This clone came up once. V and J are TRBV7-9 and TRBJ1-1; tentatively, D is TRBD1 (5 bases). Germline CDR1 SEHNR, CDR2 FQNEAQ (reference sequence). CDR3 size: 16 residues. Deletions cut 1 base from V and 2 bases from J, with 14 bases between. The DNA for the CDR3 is TGTGCCAGCAGCTTAGGAGGTTGGGACCCAAACACTGAAGCTTTCTTT. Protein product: CASSLGGWDPNTEAFF.

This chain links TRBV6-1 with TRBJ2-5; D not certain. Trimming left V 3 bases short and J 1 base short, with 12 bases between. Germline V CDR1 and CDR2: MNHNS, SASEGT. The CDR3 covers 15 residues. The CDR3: CASSDWVSGQETQYF. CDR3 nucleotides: TGTGCCAGCAGTGATTGGGTGTCCGGCCAAGAGACCCAGTACTTC.

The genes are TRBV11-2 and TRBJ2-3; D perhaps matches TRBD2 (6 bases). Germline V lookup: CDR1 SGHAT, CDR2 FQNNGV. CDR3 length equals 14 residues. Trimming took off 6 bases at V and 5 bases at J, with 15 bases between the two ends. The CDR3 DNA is TGTGCCAGCAGGGGACTGGCCGGGGGAGATACGCAGTATTTT. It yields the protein CASRGLAGGDTQYF.

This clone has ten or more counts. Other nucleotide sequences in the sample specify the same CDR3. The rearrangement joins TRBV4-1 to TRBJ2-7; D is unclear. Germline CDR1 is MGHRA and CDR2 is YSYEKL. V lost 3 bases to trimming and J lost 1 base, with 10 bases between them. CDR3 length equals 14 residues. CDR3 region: CASSHITHSYEQYF. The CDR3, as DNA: TGCGCCAGCAGCCATATAACACATTCCTACGAGCAGTACTTC.

CDR3 loop: CASSRGLVVSETQYF. The CDR3 nucleotides read TGCGCCAGCAGCCGGGGACTAGTTGTCTCGGAGACCCAGTACTTC. The chain has TRBV4-3 and TRBJ2-5; TRBD2 matches at 8 bases. There are 15 residues in the CDR3. The germline gives CDR1 LGHNA, CDR2 YSLEER. The J segment lost 5 bases and the V segment lost 4 bases, leaving 9 bases of the junction unmatched.

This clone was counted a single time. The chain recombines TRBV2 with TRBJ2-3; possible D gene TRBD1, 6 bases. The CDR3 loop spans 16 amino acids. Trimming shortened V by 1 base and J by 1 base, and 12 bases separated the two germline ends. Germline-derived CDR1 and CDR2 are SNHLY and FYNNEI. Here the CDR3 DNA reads TGTGCCAGCAGTGAAGGGGGGCGGCGCGGCACAGATACGCAGTATTTT. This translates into CASSEGGRRGTDTQYF. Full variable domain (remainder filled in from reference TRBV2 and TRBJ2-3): EPEVTQTPSHQVTQMGQEVILRCVPISNHLYFYWYRQILGQKVEFLVSFYNNEISEKSEIFDDQFSVERPDGSNFTLKIRSTKLEDSAMYFCASSEGGRRGTDTQYFGPGTRLTVL.

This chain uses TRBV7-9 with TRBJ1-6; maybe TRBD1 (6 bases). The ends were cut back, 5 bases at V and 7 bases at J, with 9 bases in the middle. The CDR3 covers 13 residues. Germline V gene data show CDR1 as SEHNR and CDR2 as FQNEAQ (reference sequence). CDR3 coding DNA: TGTGCCAGCAGCCCAACAGGGAATTCACCCCTCCACTTT. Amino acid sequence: CASSPTGNSPLHF.

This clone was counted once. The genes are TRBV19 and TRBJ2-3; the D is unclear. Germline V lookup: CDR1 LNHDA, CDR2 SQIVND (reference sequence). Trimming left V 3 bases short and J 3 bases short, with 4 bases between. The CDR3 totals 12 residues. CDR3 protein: CASSMLTDTQYF. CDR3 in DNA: TGTGCCAGTAGTATGTTGACAGATACGCAGTATTTT.

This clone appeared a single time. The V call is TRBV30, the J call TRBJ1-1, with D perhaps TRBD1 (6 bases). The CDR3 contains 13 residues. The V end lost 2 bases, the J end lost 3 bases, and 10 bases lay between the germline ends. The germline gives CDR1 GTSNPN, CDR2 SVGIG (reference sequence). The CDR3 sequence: CAWSPGADTEAFF. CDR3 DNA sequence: TGTGCCTGGAGTCCGGGGGCGGACACTGAAGCTTTCTTT.

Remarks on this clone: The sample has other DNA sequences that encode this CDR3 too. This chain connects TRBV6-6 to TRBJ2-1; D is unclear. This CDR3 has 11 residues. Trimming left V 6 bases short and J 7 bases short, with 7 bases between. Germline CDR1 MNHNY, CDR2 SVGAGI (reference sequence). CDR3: CASSPSNEQFF. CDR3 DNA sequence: TGTGCCAGCAGCCCGTCGAATGAGCAGTTCTTC.